The 7 T cell receptor beta chains in this list originate from one sample, sequenced in a study of T cell responses to AZD1222 COVID-19 vaccine. The method was immunoSEQ multiplex PCR; TCRdb's version includes in-frame clones alone and lacks a portion of them. The profile shows some 120,000 clones, approximately 93% of them singletons. Sample: peripheral blood, taken on day 0 of AZD1222 vaccination. Receptor source: an adult in good health.

The rearrangement links TRBV7-9 to TRBJ1-6; a weak D match, TRBD1 (5 bases). This CDR3 has 14 amino acids. The germline V gene encodes CDR1 SEHNR and CDR2 FQNEAQ (reference sequence). The V and J ends lost 2 bases and 10 bases respectively, with 12 bases between them. The CDR3 bases are TGTGCCAGCAGCTTATTCAGGGAAGGATCACCCCTCCACTTT. Its protein is CASSLFREGSPLHF.

The chain links TRBV28 to TRBJ2-7, with 8 bases matching TRBD1. The ends lost 7 bases at V and 5 bases at J; junction bases unmatched: 7. There are 13 residues in the CDR3. Looked up from germline, CDR1 is MDHEN and CDR2 is SYDVKM. This CDR3 reads CASNRDRRDEQYF. CDR3 DNA: TGTGCCAGCAACCGGGACAGGAGGGACGAGCAGTACTTC.

The chain recombines TRBV4-2 with TRBJ1-5; 7 nucleotides agree with TRBD1. The trim removed 0 bases at V and 7 bases at J, leaving 6 bases unmatched. Germline CDR1 and CDR2: LGHNA and YNFKEQ. This CDR3 has 15 residues. The CDR3 loop is CASSQDPRGRQPQHF. The CDR3 nucleotides read TGTGCCAGCAGCCAAGATCCGAGGGGGCGGCAGCCCCAGCATTTT.

This sequence joins TRBV30 and TRBJ1-3; D remains ambiguous. There are 14 residues in the CDR3. Trimming took 2 bases from V and 0 from J, leaving 8 bases between them. Germline loops: CDR1 GTSNPN, CDR2 SVGIG (reference sequence). Written as DNA, the CDR3 is TGTGCCTGGAGTAGGGCCATCTCTGGAAACACCATATATTTT. Protein: CAWSRAISGNTIYF.

The chain joins TRBV11-2 to TRBJ1-1; no clear D. The CDR3 contains 14 residues. CDR1 is SGHAT and CDR2 is FQNNGV in the germline V gene. The V and J ends lost 0 bases and 5 bases respectively, with 10 bases between them. CDR3 loop: CASSLEGKTTEAFF. CDR3 sequence (DNA): TGTGCCAGCAGCTTAGAGGGCAAAACAACTGAAGCTTTCTTT.

The chain joins TRBV28 to TRBJ1-2, with 7 bases matching TRBD1. Germline loops: CDR1 MDHEN, CDR2 SYDVKM. The CDR3 extends over 15 amino acids. The V and J ends lost 6 bases and 0 bases, in that order; junction bases with no gene match: 7. The DNA of the CDR3 is TGTGCCAGCAGAGGGACAGTTTATTCTAACTATGGCTACACCTTC. It is translated as CASRGTVYSNYGYTF.

V usage is TRBV2 and J usage is TRBJ1-4, with a tentative D call TRBD1 (6 bases). V was pared by 6 bases and J by 0 bases, with 14 bases between. Germline loops: CDR1 SNHLY, CDR2 FYNNEI. CDR3 length equals 16 residues. The CDR3 loop is CASRGLPGATNEKLFF. DNA for the CDR3: TGTGCCAGCAGGGGATTGCCAGGGGCAACTAATGAAAAACTGTTTTTT.